A selection of T cell receptor beta chains follows, all from one sample in a study of shared clonotypes between healthy human individuals. TCRdb's table, derived via immunoSEQ multiplex PCR, lists solely in-frame clones and lacks some. Among about 2 million clones, roughly 94% were seen once, and the ten largest hold more than 0.9%. The sequenced sample was naive CD8+ T cells sorted from blood. These receptors were obtained from a man aged 18 to 30 in good health. Each CDR3 is given with its conserved first and last residue. D genes are given only for firm matches. Size values are once, few and many counts, or a class for expanded clones, and some rows have none.

cdr3_aa | cdr3_nt | v_call | clone_size | j_call | d_call
CASSDHDGYTF | TGCGCCAGCAGTGATCATGACGGCTACACCTTC | TRBV10-1 | few | TRBJ1-2 | -
CASSPRGRDVRNEQFF | TGTGCCAGCTCACCACGGGGCAGGGACGTTCGAAATGAGCAGTTCTTC | TRBV18 | - | TRBJ2-1 | -
CASSLRGATGELFF | TGTGCCAGCAGTTTAAGAGGGGCGACCGGGGAGCTGTTTTTT | TRBV27 | - | TRBJ2-2 | -
CAWGDEGGTDTQYF | TGTGCCTGGGGAGACGAAGGGGGCACAGATACGCAGTATTTT | TRBV30 | - | TRBJ2-3 | -
CASSVVGGATDTQYF | TGTGCCAGCAGCGTAGTAGGGGGGGCGACAGATACGCAGTATTTT | TRBV9 | - | TRBJ2-3 | -
CASSQDRWGQNTEAFF | TGCGCCAGCAGCCAAGATCGGTGGGGGCAGAACACTGAAGCTTTCTTT | TRBV4-3 | once | TRBJ1-1 | -
CASSYSMTGRGYTF | TGTGCCAGCAGTTACTCGATGACAGGACGGGGCTACACCTTC | TRBV6-5 | - | TRBJ1-2 | -
CASSFPRQTNTMNTEAFF | TGTGCCAGCAGCTTCCCAAGACAGACTAACACGATGAACACTGAAGCTTTCTTT | TRBV11-2 | - | TRBJ1-1 | -
CASSNPTVGPQREQYF | TGTGCCAGCAGCAACCCCACCGTGGGACCCCAGCGCGAGCAGTACTTC | TRBV5-4 | - | TRBJ2-7 | -
CASIDWTGVNTEAFF | TGTGCCAGCATCGACTGGACAGGGGTGAACACTGAAGCTTTCTTT | TRBV28 | - | TRBJ1-1 | TRBD1
CASTDIYSGNTIYF | TGTGCCAGCACGGACATTTACTCTGGAAACACCATATATTTT | TRBV19 | - | TRBJ1-3 | -
CASSVGVLYNEQFF | TGTGCCAGCAGTGTAGGGGTTTTATACAATGAGCAGTTCTTC | TRBV25-1 | - | TRBJ2-1 | -
CASSQAASSYNEQFF | TGCGCCAGCAGCCAAGCTGCCAGCTCCTACAATGAGCAGTTCTTC | TRBV4-3 | - | TRBJ2-1 | -
CASSEAGDQPQHF | TGTGCCAGCAGCGAGGCAGGGGATCAGCCCCAGCATTTT | TRBV5-4 | once | TRBJ1-5 | -
CASSLTAGSTYEQYF | TGTGCCAGCAGTTTAACGGCAGGGTCCACCTACGAGCAGTACTTC | TRBV27 | - | TRBJ2-7 | -
CASSLAGVSYEQYF | TGTGCCAGCAGCTTAGCAGGAGTCTCCTACGAGCAGTACTTC | TRBV7-9 | - | TRBJ2-7 | -
CASSLEGGTWRSYNSPLHF | TGTGCCAGCAGCTTAGAAGGCGGCACCTGGCGCTCCTATAATTCACCCCTCCACTTT | TRBV7-2 | - | TRBJ1-6 | -
CASSYRTGENSPLHF | TGTGCCAGCAGTTACAGGACAGGGGAGAATTCACCCCTCCACTTT | TRBV6-5 | - | TRBJ1-6 | TRBD1
CASRRGYNEQFF | TGTGCCAGCAGGAGGGGGTACAATGAGCAGTTCTTC | TRBV28 | - | TRBJ2-1 | -
CASSLDRDTNQPQHF | TGTGCCAGCAGCTTAGACCGGGACACTAATCAGCCCCAGCATTTT | TRBV7-2 | - | TRBJ1-5 | -
CASMGQEGYEQYF | TGTGCCAGCATGGGCCAGGAGGGATACGAGCAGTACTTC | TRBV6-1 | - | TRBJ2-7 | -
CSARLATEQFF | TGCAGTGCAAGACTAGCAACTGAGCAGTTCTTC | TRBV20-1 | - | TRBJ2-1 | TRBD2
CASRQVADAGSYEQYF | TGCGCCAGCAGACAAGTCGCAGACGCCGGCTCCTACGAGCAGTACTTC | TRBV4-1 | - | TRBJ2-7 | -
CASSGTTGQETQYF | TGTGCCAGCAGTGGGACTACAGGTCAAGAGACCCAGTACTTC | TRBV2 | - | TRBJ2-5 | -
CASSLASGSFSGELFF | TGTGCCAGCAGCTTAGCCAGCGGGAGCTTCTCCGGGGAGCTGTTTTTT | TRBV11-2 | - | TRBJ2-2 | TRBD2
CASSLGPQGTEAFF | TGTGCCAGCAGTTTAGGTCCTCAGGGCACTGAAGCTTTCTTT | TRBV27 | - | TRBJ1-1 | -
CASSPGLTAYGYTF | TGTGCCAGCAGTCCCGGGTTGACCGCCTATGGCTACACCTTC | TRBV2 | - | TRBJ1-2 | -
CAISSGTSGRAFTGELFF | TGTGCCATCAGCTCCGGGACTAGCGGGAGGGCCTTCACCGGGGAGCTGTTTTTT | TRBV10-3 | once | TRBJ2-2 | TRBD2
CAWSEDRLLNTEAFF | TGTGCCTGGAGTGAGGACAGGTTATTAAACACTGAAGCTTTCTTT | TRBV30 | - | TRBJ1-1 | TRBD1
CASSLVWDGSSPLHF | TGTGCCAGCAGCCTAGTGTGGGACGGGAGTTCACCCCTCCACTTT | TRBV5-4 | once | TRBJ1-6 | -
CASSPMGASTDTQYF | TGTGCCAGCAGCCCCATGGGAGCTAGCACAGATACGCAGTATTTT | TRBV7-9 | - | TRBJ2-3 | -
CASSHTTYEQYF | TGTGCCAGCAGCCACACGACCTACGAGCAGTACTTC | TRBV28 | - | TRBJ2-7 | -
CASSSGLPNQPQHF | TGTGCCAGCAGTTCGGGACTCCCAAATCAGCCCCAGCATTTT | TRBV27 | few | TRBJ1-5 | -
CAWSVVAGLYQETQYF | TGTGCCTGGAGTGTAGTGGCAGGCCTGTACCAAGAGACCCAGTACTTC | TRBV30 | - | TRBJ2-5 | -
CAWGRTGLNEQYF | TGTGCCTGGGGACGTACAGGGTTGAACGAGCAGTACTTC | TRBV30 | - | TRBJ2-7 | -
CASSAEGRPDTQYF | TGTGCCAGCAGCGCGGAGGGGCGCCCAGATACGCAGTATTTT | TRBV5-6 | - | TRBJ2-3 | -
CASSLGLGDSNQPQHF | TGTGCCAGCAGCTTAGGGCTTGGGGATAGCAATCAGCCCCAGCATTTT | TRBV7-6 | - | TRBJ1-5 | -
CASSIGTGGANYGYTF | TGTGCCAGTAGTATAGGTACAGGGGGTGCTAACTATGGCTACACCTTC | TRBV19 | - | TRBJ1-2 | TRBD1
CATLSPGQEQYF | TGTGCCACCCTCAGCCCGGGACAAGAGCAGTATTTT | TRBV6-1 | - | TRBJ2-3 | -
CASSLLREGSGNTIYF | TGTGCCAGCAGCCTCTTAAGAGAAGGCTCTGGAAACACCATATATTTT | TRBV7-8 | - | TRBJ1-3 | -
CASGSGGLNTGELFF | TGTGCCAGCGGGTCGGGAGGGTTAAACACCGGGGAGCTGTTTTTT | TRBV27 | - | TRBJ2-2 | TRBD2
CASRVAGAYEQYF | TGTGCCAGCAGAGTAGCGGGAGCCTACGAGCAGTACTTC | TRBV27 | - | TRBJ2-7 | TRBD2
CASSSTGTGGDEQFF | TGTGCCAGCAGTTCCACCGGGACAGGGGGCGATGAGCAGTTCTTC | TRBV7-9 | once | TRBJ2-1 | TRBD1
CASSSSGEEKLFF | TGTGCCAGTTCGAGTTCGGGAGAGGAAAAACTGTTTTTT | TRBV28 | - | TRBJ1-4 | -
CASSEAGTGYYGYTF | TGTGCCAGCAGCGAGGCCGGGACAGGGTACTATGGCTACACCTTC | TRBV9 | - | TRBJ1-2 | TRBD1
CSVEVRDTTNYGYTF | TGCAGCGTTGAAGTACGGGACACCACTAACTATGGCTACACCTTC | TRBV29-1 | - | TRBJ1-2 | -
CAITNHEEGRDEQYF | TGTGCCATCACCAATCATGAGGAGGGGCGAGACGAGCAGTACTTC | TRBV10-3 | - | TRBJ2-7 | -
CASSFTGTGNYEQYF | TGTGCCAGCAGCTTCACCGGGACAGGGAACTACGAGCAGTACTTC | TRBV5-4 | - | TRBJ2-7 | TRBD1
CASRYGADTQYF | TGTGCCAGCAGGTATGGGGCAGATACGCAGTATTTT | TRBV27 | once | TRBJ2-3 | -
CASSLGSPSADGYTF | TGTGCCAGCAGCTTAGGTTCTCCATCCGCGGATGGCTACACCTTC | TRBV13 | - | TRBJ1-2 | -
CASSLLGVQRTDTQYF | TGTGCCAGCAGTTTATTGGGAGTTCAACGCACAGATACGCAGTATTTT | TRBV27 | - | TRBJ2-3 | -
CASGSGRGTYEQYF | TGCGCCAGCGGATCGGGCAGGGGTACCTACGAGCAGTACTTC | TRBV5-1 | - | TRBJ2-7 | -
CASSFGLAGGPGIREQFF | TGTGCCAGCAGCTTTGGGCTAGCGGGGGGGCCCGGTATACGCGAGCAGTTCTTC | TRBV7-6 | - | TRBJ2-1 | TRBD2
CASSYGQGGTDTQYF | TGTGCCAGCAGCTACGGACAGGGGGGCACAGATACGCAGTATTTT | TRBV7-9 | - | TRBJ2-3 | TRBD1
CASSSNEGPANTEAFF | TGTGCCAGCAGCTCAAACGAAGGCCCAGCAAACACTGAAGCTTTCTTT | TRBV7-8 | - | TRBJ1-1 | -
CASSSLDRVGTQYF | TGCGCCAGCAGCTCACTAGACAGGGTCGGGACCCAGTACTTC | TRBV5-1 | once | TRBJ2-5 | TRBD1
CASSPYLGGSRTDTQYF | TGTGCCAGCAGCCCCTATCTGGGCGGGAGTCGCACAGATACGCAGTATTTT | TRBV9 | - | TRBJ2-3 | TRBD2
CASSGATQYF | TGTGCCAGCAGCGGCGCTACGCAGTATTTT | TRBV7-9 | - | TRBJ2-3 | -
CASTDGLAGQYEQYF | TGTGCCAGTACTGACGGACTAGCGGGACAGTACGAGCAGTACTTC | TRBV19 | - | TRBJ2-7 | TRBD2
CASSQDLGLYSNQPQHF | TGCGCCAGCAGCCAAGATTTAGGGCTTTATAGCAATCAGCCCCAGCATTTT | TRBV4-3 | - | TRBJ1-5 | -